The 30 T cell receptor beta chains reported below all come from one sample, sequenced in a study of vaccination effects on CD4 cells after COVID-19. TCRdb's copy holds only in-frame clones and misses some; the assay was immunoSEQ multiplex PCR. Of tens of thousands of clones listed, roughly 76% are singletons. Antigens of these TCRs are unknown. Expansion of antigen-specific CD4+ T cells with viral peptide pools was carried out by the ViraFEST assay before sequencing. CD4+ T cells were isolated after around ten days of culture. The sequencing used CD4+ T cells from PBMCs cultured with HCoV-229E spike peptides, collected before COVID-19 vaccination. The source of these receptors is a human donor who received a COVID-19 vaccine.

This chain links TRBV18 with TRBJ2-4; D is possibly TRBD1 (5 bases). CDR1 and CDR2 (germline): KGHSH, LQKENI. The CDR3 covers 15 residues. Trimming took 3 bases from V and 6 from J, leaving 15 bases between them. The CDR3 DNA sequence: TGTGCCAGCTCACCGATCCAGGGATCGAGAAACATTCAGTACTTC. Translation: CASSPIQGSRNIQYF.

The chain recombines TRBV30 with TRBJ1-6; D perhaps matches TRBD1 (5 bases). Per the germline V gene, CDR1 is GTSNPN and CDR2 is SVGIG (reference sequence). The CDR3 covers 14 residues. V was shortened by 3 bases and J by 13 bases, with 19 bases between the two germline ends. The CDR3 DNA is TGTGCCTGGAGAGCCGGGACCGTCGGCGGGCCCCTCCACTTT. It yields the protein CAWRAGTVGGPLHF.

The chain combines TRBV19 with TRBJ1-1, with D possibly being TRBD1 (5 bases). The CDR3 spans 13 residues. The germline V and J ends were trimmed by 6 bases and 1 base, with 9 bases remaining between them. CDR1 is LNHDA and CDR2 is SQIVND in the germline V gene (reference sequence). The CDR3 DNA reads as TGTGCCAGTAGAAAAACAGGGAACACTGAAGCTTTCTTT. This gives the protein CASRKTGNTEAFF.

The rearrangement links TRBV5-4 to TRBJ2-1; weak D call: TRBD1 (6 bases). CDR1 is SGHNT and CDR2 is YYREEE in the germline V gene (reference sequence). The CDR3 is 14 residues long. V lost 0 bases and J 5 bases, leaving 9 bases between the germline ends. CDR3 amino acids: CASSLDGQNNEQFF. In DNA, the CDR3 is TGTGCCAGCAGCTTGGACGGACAGAACAATGAGCAGTTCTTC. Supplemented by reference TRBV5-4 and TRBJ2-1, the full variable domain reads ETGVTQSPTHLIKTRGQQVTLRCSSQSGHNTVSWYQQALGQGPQFIFQYYREEENGRGNFPPRFSGLQFPNYSSELNVNALELDDSALYLCASSLDGQNNEQFFGPGTRLTVL.

V is TRBV9 and J is TRBJ2-6; the match to TRBD1 covers 7 bases. The CDR3 runs 15 residues. The V gene end was trimmed by 4 bases and the J gene end by 4 bases; junction bases not matched to a gene: 5. Germline CDR1 is SGDLS and CDR2 is YYNGEE. CDR3 nucleotides: TGTGCCAGCAGCTCAGGACAGGTCGGGGCCAACGTCCTGACTTTC. It encodes CASSSGQVGANVLTF.

The V and J genes are TRBV3-1 (or the pseudogene TRBV3-2) and TRBJ1-2; unclear D gene. The CDR3 consists of 15 residues. The V end lost 1 base, the J end lost 4 bases, and 13 bases lay between the germline ends. CDR1 is LGHDT and CDR2 is YNNKEL in the germline V gene (reference sequence). CDR3 nucleotides: TGTGCCAGCAGCCAAGGAATTGATCTTGGCTATGGCTACACCTTC. The encoded protein is CASSQGIDLGYGYTF.

V usage is TRBV6-2 or TRBV6-3 and J usage is TRBJ2-1, with TRBD1 identical over 8 bases. Germline assignment: CDR1 MNHEY and CDR2 SVGEGT. J was trimmed by 5 bases and V by 0 bases; bases with no gene match: 12. The CDR3 is 18 amino acids. CDR3 sequence: CASSYSAHRTGKNNEQFF. The CDR3 bases are TGTGCCAGCAGTTACTCAGCCCACCGGACAGGGAAAAACAATGAGCAGTTCTTC.

The chain employs TRBV7-7 and TRBJ2-7; D is unresolved. The CDR3 spans 12 residues. Germline CDR1 SSHAT, CDR2 FNYEAQ (reference sequence). This CDR3 reads CASSLASLRVWV. The CDR3, as DNA: TGTGCCAGCAGCTTAGCGTCTTTACGAGTATGGGTC.

The V call is TRBV5-1, the J call TRBJ2-6, with no clear D. The V gene's germline CDR1 is SGHRS and CDR2 YFSETQ. The CDR3 is 15 amino acids. V was trimmed by 1 base and J by 2 bases, leaving 7 bases between them. In DNA, the CDR3 is TGCGCCAGCAGCTTGACCAGCCCTGGGGCCAACGTCCTGACTTTC. Its protein product is CASSLTSPGANVLTF.

The chain has TRBV30 and TRBJ1-4; 7 nucleotides line up with TRBD1. Germline V gene data show CDR1 as GTSNPN and CDR2 as SVGIG (reference sequence). This CDR3 has 13 amino acids. V lost 4 bases to trimming and J lost 7 bases; unmatched junction nucleotides: 6. This CDR3 is CAWTRGMGEKLFF. Here the CDR3 DNA reads TGTGCCTGGACCAGGGGGATGGGTGAAAAACTGTTTTTT.

The V call is TRBV24-1, the J call TRBJ1-2, with TRBD1 as a possible D gene (6 bases). The germline gives CDR1 KGHDR, CDR2 SFDVKD. Trimming took off 5 bases at V and 8 bases at J, with 11 bases between the two ends. The CDR3 contains 12 residues. The DNA of the CDR3 is TGTGCCACCAGTGTGGGGGCAGGGGGCTACACCTTC. It is translated as CATSVGAGGYTF.

This clone was recorded only once. The gene calls are TRBV18 and TRBJ2-5; 7 positions match TRBD1. This CDR3 is built from 15 residues. CDR1 and CDR2 from the germline V gene are KGHSH and LQKENI. V shed 3 bases, J shed 4 bases, and the junction held 8 bases outside the gene matches. The CDR3 DNA sequence: TGTGCCAGCTCACCTCCGCCAACAGGGGTAGAGACCCAGTACTTC. Residues: CASSPPPTGVETQYF. Full variable domain (rest looked up from reference TRBV18 and TRBJ2-5): NAGVMQNPRHLVRRRGQEARLRCSPMKGHSHVYWYRQLPEEGLKFMVYLQKENIIDESGMPKERFSAEFPKEGPSILRIQQVVRGDSAAYFCASSPPPTGVETQYFGPGTRLLVL.

The chain recombines TRBV19 with TRBJ1-4; possible D gene TRBD1, 5 bases. Germline loops: CDR1 LNHDA, CDR2 SQIVND (reference sequence). The CDR3 length is 15 residues. V was trimmed by 6 bases and J by 0 bases, leaving 11 bases between them. The CDR3 spells CASRLRGATNEKLFF. Here the CDR3 DNA reads TGTGCCAGTAGGCTAAGGGGTGCAACTAATGAAAAACTGTTTTTT.

This chain joins TRBV9 and TRBJ1-4; a weak D match, TRBD1 (6 bases). V was pared by 3 bases and J by 4 bases, with 13 bases between. Germline values: CDR1 SGDLS, CDR2 YYNGEE. CDR3 length equals 15 residues. The CDR3 reads CASSEGDGGNEKLFF. As DNA, the CDR3 is TGTGCCAGCAGCGAGGGGGACGGTGGTAATGAAAAACTGTTTTTT.

This clone was detected only a few times. V usage is TRBV18 and J usage is TRBJ2-2, with D possibly TRBD1 on 6 matching bases. In germline, CDR1 is KGHSH, CDR2 LQKENI. Trimming stripped 4 bases from V and 4 bases from J, with 10 bases between. The CDR3 has 14 amino acids. The CDR3 reads CASSQQGGTGELFF. In DNA, the CDR3 is TGTGCCAGCTCACAACAGGGTGGCACCGGGGAGCTGTTTTTT.

V usage is TRBV11-2 and J usage is TRBJ1-4; D uncertain. There are 15 residues in the CDR3. Germline lookup yields CDR1 SGHAT and CDR2 FQNNGV. V dropped 5 bases and J dropped 2 bases, with 12 bases sitting between them. CDR3 region: CASSTRPSTNEKLFF. The CDR3 DNA follows: TGTGCCAGCAGCACCCGACCCTCCACTAATGAAAAACTGTTTTTT.

The J gene is TRBJ2-4, the V gene TRBV7-9; TRBD2 might be the D (5 bases). Germline CDR1 and CDR2: SEHNR and FQNEAQ (reference sequence). Trimming removed 5 bases from V and 10 bases from J, with 9 bases in between. The CDR3 runs 11 residues. This CDR3 reads CASSDRDIQYF. DNA for the CDR3: TGTGCCAGCAGCGACCGGGATATTCAGTACTTC.

V usage is TRBV6-5 and J usage is TRBJ2-2; D not certain. Trimming removed 2 bases from V and 8 bases from J, with 15 bases in between. The CDR3 consists of 15 residues. Germline CDR1 and CDR2: MNHEY and SVGAGI. In DNA form, the CDR3 reads TGTGCCAGCAGTTACAACCGGGCGTCCGGAGGGGAGCTGTTTTTT. Amino acids: CASSYNRASGGELFF.

The chain is built from TRBV7-3 and TRBJ2-5; 8 nucleotides align to TRBD1. Germline lookup yields CDR1 SGHTA and CDR2 FQGTGA. The V gene end was trimmed by 5 bases and the J gene end by 6 bases; junction bases not matched to a gene: 8. The CDR3 totals 14 residues. The CDR3 here is CASSVAGGAQTQYF. CDR3 DNA sequence: TGTGCCAGCAGCGTCGCAGGGGGCGCGCAGACCCAGTACTTC.

The rearrangement joins TRBV3-1 (or the pseudogene TRBV3-2) to TRBJ1-6; D unclear. This CDR3 has 15 amino acids. The V and J ends lost 4 bases and 7 bases respectively, with 14 bases between them. Germline CDR1 and CDR2: LGHDT and YNNKEL (reference sequence). The CDR3 DNA is TGTGCCAGCAGCCGAGTCTGGACGGTAAATTCACCCCTCCACTTT. The encoded protein is CASSRVWTVNSPLHF.

The chain recombines TRBV18 with TRBJ2-6, with a tentative D call TRBD1 (6 bases). Germline V lookup: CDR1 KGHSH, CDR2 LQKENI. This CDR3 region has 17 residues. Deletions cut 3 bases from V and 0 bases from J, with 12 bases between. CDR3 amino acids: CASSPMDSFSGANVLTF. Here the CDR3 DNA reads TGTGCCAGCTCACCGATGGACAGCTTCTCTGGGGCCAACGTCCTGACTTTC. Filled out from reference TRBV18 and TRBJ2-6, the complete variable domain reads NAGVMQNPRHLVRRRGQEARLRCSPMKGHSHVYWYRQLPEEGLKFMVYLQKENIIDESGMPKERFSAEFPKEGPSILRIQQVVRGDSAAYFCASSPMDSFSGANVLTFGAGSRLTVL.

The CDR3 DNA follows: TGTGCCACCAGCAGAGGAGACAGCCCCCAACAAGAGACCCAGTACTTC. Amino acids: CATSRGDSPQQETQYF. V and J are TRBV15 and TRBJ2-5; D is perhaps TRBD1 (5 bases). The CDR3 runs 16 residues. CDR1 and CDR2 from the germline V gene are LNHNV and YYDKDF (reference sequence). Trimming took 1 base from V and 2 from J, leaving 14 bases between them.

The sample holds a few counts of this clone. V usage is TRBV2 and J usage is TRBJ1-1; no clear D. Trimming took off 1 base at V and 5 bases at J, with 8 bases between the two ends. CDR3 length: 13 amino acids. Germline V gene sequence: CDR1 SNHLY, CDR2 FYNNEI. The CDR3 DNA reads as TGTGCCAGCAGTGAAGGCTCGGGGACTGAAGCTTTCTTT. Protein: CASSEGSGTEAFF.

The chain employs TRBV30 and TRBJ2-1; 9 bases are shared with TRBD2. Germline values: CDR1 GTSNPN, CDR2 SVGIG (reference sequence). This CDR3 contains 12 residues. The trim removed 8 bases at V and 5 bases at J, leaving 4 bases unmatched. Written as DNA, the CDR3 is TGTGCCAGAGGCGGGGGGGACAATGAGCAGTTCTTC. Its protein is CARGGGDNEQFF.

The V and J genes are TRBV5-4 and TRBJ2-7; TRBD1 aligns across 8 bases. CDR3 length equals 12 residues. J lost 6 bases, V lost 4 bases, and 3 bases had no gene match. Germline V gene sequence: CDR1 SGHNT, CDR2 YYREEE (reference sequence). In DNA, the CDR3 is TGTGCCAGCAGCAAACAGGGGGGCGAGCAGTACGTC. Translated, it gives CASSKQGGEQYV.

The V and J genes are TRBV3-1 (or the pseudogene TRBV3-2) and TRBJ2-1; 8 nucleotides align to TRBD2. The CDR3 loop spans 16 amino acids. Germline V gene lookup returns CDR1 LGHDT and CDR2 YNNKEL (reference sequence). V lost 4 bases to trimming and J lost 0 bases; unmatched junction nucleotides: 5. CDR3 bases: TGTGCCAGCAGCCCGGAGAGCGGGGGCTCCTACAATGAGCAGTTCTTC. Residues: CASSPESGGSYNEQFF.

The V gene is TRBV3-1 (or the pseudogene TRBV3-2), the J gene TRBJ1-2, with a tentative D call TRBD1 (5 bases). Germline assignment: CDR1 LGHDT and CDR2 YNNKEL (reference sequence). This CDR3 has 15 amino acids. The germline V and J ends were trimmed by 4 bases and 8 bases, with 20 bases remaining between them. CDR3: CASSPRQGTSGGYTF. Written as DNA, the CDR3 is TGTGCCAGCAGCCCCCGGCAGGGCACATCAGGGGGCTACACCTTC.

The rearrangement joins TRBV5-1 to TRBJ2-3, with D possibly being TRBD1 or TRBD2 (6 bases each). V lost 4 bases, J lost 3 bases, and 15 bases lay in between. This CDR3 has 15 amino acids. Germline CDR1 reads SGHRS; CDR2 reads YFSETQ. CDR3 region: CASSRGEVETDTQYF. CDR3 coding DNA: TGCGCCAGCAGCAGGGGGGAGGTCGAAACAGATACGCAGTATTTT.

The table lists this clone with a count of one. V is TRBV6-5 and J is TRBJ2-1; D uncertain. The CDR3 runs 13 residues. Looked up from germline, CDR1 is MNHEY and CDR2 is SVGAGI. The CDR3 loop is CGVALSSYNEQFF. CDR3 DNA: TGTGGGGTAGCCTTGAGCTCCTACAATGAGCAGTTCTTC.

This sequence joins TRBV19 and TRBJ1-5; TRBD1 aligns across 7 bases. The CDR3 length is 16 residues. Losses at the gene ends were 3 bases for V and 0 bases for J; bases not matched to a gene: 5. The germline CDR1 and CDR2 sequences are LNHDA and SQIVND (reference sequence). The DNA of the CDR3 is TGTGCCAGTAGTATCCAGTCAGGGGGTAGCAATCAGCCCCAGCATTTT. Amino acids: CASSIQSGGSNQPQHF.